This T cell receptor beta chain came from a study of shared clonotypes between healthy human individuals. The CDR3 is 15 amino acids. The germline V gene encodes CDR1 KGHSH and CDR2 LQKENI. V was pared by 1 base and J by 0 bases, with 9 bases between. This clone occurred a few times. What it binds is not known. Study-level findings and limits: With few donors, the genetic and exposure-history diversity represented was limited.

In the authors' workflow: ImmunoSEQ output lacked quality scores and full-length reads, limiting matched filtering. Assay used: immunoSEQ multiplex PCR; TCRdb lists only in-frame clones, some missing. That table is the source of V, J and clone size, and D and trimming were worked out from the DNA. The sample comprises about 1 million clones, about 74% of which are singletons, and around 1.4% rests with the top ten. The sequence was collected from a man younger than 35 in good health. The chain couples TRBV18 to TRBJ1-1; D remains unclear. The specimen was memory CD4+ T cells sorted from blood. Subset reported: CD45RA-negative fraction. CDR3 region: CASSPLLDMNTEAFF. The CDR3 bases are TGTGCCAGCTCACCACTGCTGGATATGAACACTGAAGCTTTCTTT.